What follows are 14 T cell receptor beta chains derived from one specimen sequenced in a study of T cell changes during pregnancy in multiple sclerosis. The data were produced by immunoSEQ multiplex PCR, yet TCRdb's version contains in-frame clones alone and is incomplete. The sample includes about 77,000 clones, about 88% of them seen just once. The specimen was peripheral blood, collected before pregnancy. The receptors were sampled from a female donor with multiple sclerosis, enrolled in a pregnancy study.

CDR3 nucleotides: TGTGCCAGTAGTGTGGGACAGTATAGCAATCAGCCCCAGCATTTT. Protein product: CASSVGQYSNQPQHF. The genes are TRBV19 and TRBJ1-5, with 7 bases that match TRBD1. V lost 5 bases, J lost 0 bases, and 4 bases stayed unmatched. Germline lookup yields CDR1 LNHDA and CDR2 SQIVND (reference sequence). The CDR3 is 15 amino acids.

This clone was seen only once. The gene calls are TRBV5-4 and TRBJ2-3, with unresolved D. The CDR3 extends over 14 amino acids. V lost 4 bases and J 2 bases, leaving 11 bases between the germline ends. Germline V gene sequence: CDR1 SGHNT, CDR2 YYREEE (reference sequence). CDR3 amino acids: CASSPTWPTDTQYF. CDR3 nucleotide sequence: TGTGCCAGCAGCCCAACGTGGCCCACAGATACGCAGTATTTT.

The chain employs TRBV5-1 and TRBJ1-1, with TRBD1 identical over 7 bases. The junction had 9 bases not matched to a gene; V was cut back by 4 bases and J by 0 bases. CDR1 and CDR2 (germline): SGHRS, YFSETQ. The CDR3 contains 16 residues. Here the CDR3 DNA reads TGCGCCAGCAGCCGGAGGGCCCAGGGGGTGAACACTGAAGCTTTCTTT. Its protein is CASSRRAQGVNTEAFF.

The genes are TRBV28 and TRBJ2-1; 7 bases line up with TRBD1. The CDR3 contains 18 residues. The ends lost 3 bases at V and 0 bases at J; junction bases unmatched: 11. Germline V gene data show CDR1 as MDHEN and CDR2 as SYDVKM. DNA of the CDR3: TGTGCCAGCAGTTTTTTGACAGGGACAGAGTACTCCTACAATGAGCAGTTCTTC. Translated, it gives CASSFLTGTEYSYNEQFF.

The CDR3 spells CAIPSGQANYGYTF. DNA for the CDR3: TGTGCCATCCCCAGCGGACAGGCTAACTATGGCTACACCTTC. The chain carries TRBV28 and TRBJ1-2; 7 bases match TRBD1. Germline CDR1 is MDHEN and CDR2 is SYDVKM. Unmatched junction bases numbered 8, after V lost 10 bases and J lost 0 bases. The CDR3 consists of 14 residues.

The genes are TRBV12-5 and TRBJ2-1, with D perhaps TRBD2 (6 bases). V shed 0 bases and J shed 2 bases, with 17 bases lying between them. CDR3 size: 18 residues. Germline V gene sequence: CDR1 LGHNT, CDR2 FRNRAP. The CDR3 DNA reads TGTGCTAGTGGTTTGGTACGCGACGGGACGGGGGCCTACAATGAGCAGTTCTTC. Encoded protein: CASGLVRDGTGAYNEQFF. The full variable domain, with the rest looked up from reference TRBV12-5 and TRBJ2-1, is DARVTQTPRHKVTEMGQEVTMRCQPILGHNTVFWYRQTMMQGLELLAYFRNRAPLDDSGMPKDRFSAEMPDATLATLKIQPSEPRDSAVYFCASGLVRDGTGAYNEQFFGPGTRLTVL.

The chain employs TRBV7-2 and TRBJ1-3; D might be TRBD1 (5 bases). Germline loops: CDR1 SGHTA, CDR2 FQGNSA. The CDR3 runs 17 residues. The V and J ends lost 2 bases and 0 bases respectively, with 14 bases between them. CDR3 amino acids: CASSLRQGTISGNTIYF. The DNA of the CDR3 is TGTGCCAGCAGCTTAAGGCAGGGAACCATCTCTGGAAACACCATATATTTT.

This clone was detected only once. The chain carries TRBV9 and TRBJ2-2, with a weak D call TRBD2 (6 bases). Germline V CDR1 and CDR2: SGDLS, YYNGEE. This CDR3 spans 15 amino acids. Between the trimmed V and J ends, which lost 7 bases and 5 bases, there was a span of 18 bases. CDR3 amino acids: CASGPRDFQTGELFF. The DNA of the CDR3 is TGTGCCAGCGGCCCTCGGGACTTCCAAACCGGGGAGCTGTTTTTT. Looking up the rest from reference TRBV9 and TRBJ2-2 gives the full variable domain: DSGVTQTPKHLITATGQRVTLRCSPRSGDLSVYWYQQSLDQGLQFLIQYYNGEERAKGNILERFSAQQFPDLHSELNLSSLELGDSALYFCASGPRDFQTGELFFGEGSRLTVL.

The chain employs TRBV7-8 and TRBJ2-3; D is possibly TRBD2 (5 bases). The CDR3 length is 15 residues. The ends were cut back, 7 bases at V and 2 bases at J, with 16 bases in the middle. Germline CDR1 SGHVS, CDR2 FQNEAQ. CDR3: CASTPSSLITDTQYF. DNA of the CDR3: TGTGCCAGCACTCCGTCTAGCCTTATCACAGATACGCAGTATTTT.

V and J are TRBV19 and TRBJ1-5; D gene unclear. The germline V and J ends were trimmed by 7 bases and 0 bases, with 13 bases remaining between them. The CDR3 covers 15 residues. Germline-derived CDR1 and CDR2 are LNHDA and SQIVND (reference sequence). CDR3 region: CASNSFGDSNQPQHF. Here the CDR3 DNA reads TGTGCCAGTAATTCGTTCGGGGATAGCAATCAGCCCCAGCATTTT.

The J gene is TRBJ1-1, the V gene TRBV18; D may be TRBD1 (5 bases). This CDR3 comprises 14 residues. Trimming took off 3 bases at V and 4 bases at J, with 12 bases between the two ends. Germline V gene lookup returns CDR1 KGHSH and CDR2 LQKENI. CDR3 DNA sequence: TGTGCCAGCTCACCCTTGCAGGGAAGCACTGAAGCTTTCTTT. Translating it yields CASSPLQGSTEAFF. Drawing the rest from reference TRBV18 and TRBJ1-1, the complete variable domain is NAGVMQNPRHLVRRRGQEARLRCSPMKGHSHVYWYRQLPEEGLKFMVYLQKENIIDESGMPKERFSAEFPKEGPSILRIQQVVRGDSAAYFCASSPLQGSTEAFFGQGTRLTVV.

The genes are TRBV28 and TRBJ2-7; D possibly corresponds to TRBD2 (5 bases). Trimming pared 3 bases from V and 5 bases from J, leaving 11 bases between. The CDR3 extends over 13 amino acids. Per the germline V gene, CDR1 is MDHEN and CDR2 is SYDVKM. CDR3 sequence reads: CASSFGIEDEQYF. CDR3 DNA: TGTGCCAGCAGTTTCGGGATAGAGGACGAGCAGTACTTC.

V gene TRBV5-1 combines with J gene TRBJ2-3, with 15 bases lining up with TRBD2. V lost 4 bases, J lost 5 bases, and 5 bases stayed unmatched. Looked up from germline, CDR1 is SGHRS and CDR2 is YFSETQ. The CDR3 sequence is 16 residues long. As DNA, the CDR3 is TGCGCCAGCAGCCCGGGACTAGCGGGGGGAGGAGATACGCAGTATTTT. Translation: CASSPGLAGGGDTQYF.

This chain links TRBV6-6 with TRBJ1-1; D might be TRBD1 (6 bases). Germline V CDR1 and CDR2: MNHNY, SVGAGI (reference sequence). V was trimmed by 2 bases and J by 1 base, leaving 11 bases between them. The CDR3 is made up of 15 amino acids. CDR3 sequence: CASSYRWTANTEAFF. CDR3 coding DNA: TGTGCCAGCAGTTACCGATGGACAGCGAACACTGAAGCTTTCTTT.